These 32 T cell receptor beta chains originate from one sample sequenced in a study of T cell responses to AZD1222 COVID-19 vaccine. TCRdb's table, derived via immunoSEQ multiplex PCR, lists solely in-frame clones and lacks some. This table holds about 72,000 clones, around nine tenths found once. The sample here was peripheral blood, taken on day 0 of AZD1222 vaccination. Receptor source: an adult in good health.

Concerning this clone itself: Additional DNA sequences in this sample encode the identical CDR3. The chain joins TRBV5-4 to TRBJ2-7, with D unresolved. The CDR3 is made up of 12 amino acids. V was clipped by 2 bases and J by 3 bases, with 6 bases between them. CDR1 and CDR2 from the germline V gene are SGHNT and YYREEE (reference sequence). DNA for the CDR3: TGTGCCAGCAGCTTCGGCAGCTACGAGCAGTACTTC. Protein: CASSFGSYEQYF.

This rearrangement joins TRBV6-1 to TRBJ2-5, with TRBD1 matching 8 bases. This CDR3 comprises 17 residues. After removal of 4 bases from V and 5 bases from J, the junction contained 15 bases not matched to a gene. CDR1 is MNHNS, CDR2 SASEGT, per germline. This CDR3 is CASSAQDRVVARETQYF. CDR3 nucleotides: TGTGCCAGCAGTGCCCAGGACAGGGTCGTTGCTCGGGAGACCCAGTACTTC.

The CDR3 DNA reads as TGTGCCAGCAGCCCGGGACAAGTCACCGGGGAGCTGTTTTTT. Protein product: CASSPGQVTGELFF. V gene TRBV3-1 (or the pseudogene TRBV3-2) combines with J gene TRBJ2-2; possibly TRBD1 for D (6 bases). There are 14 residues in the CDR3. Looked up from germline, CDR1 is LGHDT and CDR2 is YNNKEL (reference sequence). With 4 bases removed from V and 4 bases from J, the gap between germline ends came to 10 bases.

The chain uses TRBV10-3 and TRBJ1-5; D ambiguous. The germline V and J ends were trimmed by 6 bases and 3 bases, with 12 bases remaining between them. The length of the CDR3 is 14 residues. Germline assignment: CDR1 ENHRY and CDR2 SYGVKD. The CDR3 reads CAIRKSVDNQPQHF. CDR3 nucleotides: TGTGCCATCAGGAAATCAGTGGACAATCAGCCCCAGCATTTT.

The chain links TRBV5-1 to TRBJ2-2; 8 bases map to TRBD1. With V trimmed by 5 bases and J by 5 bases, 2 bases remained unmatched. The CDR3 runs to 13 residues. CDR1 and CDR2 (germline): SGHRS, YFSETQ. CDR3 in amino acids: CASRQGGTGELFF. CDR3 sequence (DNA): TGCGCCAGCAGACAGGGGGGTACCGGGGAGCTGTTTTTT.

This chain connects TRBV4-1 to TRBJ2-5; D ambiguous. Per the germline V gene, CDR1 is MGHRA and CDR2 is YSYEKL. This CDR3 is 15 amino acids long. V was clipped by 0 bases and J by 2 bases, with 10 bases between them. As DNA, the CDR3 is TGCGCCAGCAGCCAAGAAGAGGATCGGCAAGAGACCCAGTACTTC. Protein product: CASSQEEDRQETQYF.

The genes are TRBV7-2 and TRBJ1-4; D remains ambiguous. The CDR3 runs to 13 residues. Trimming pared 8 bases from V and 8 bases from J, leaving 15 bases between. CDR1 is SGHTA and CDR2 is FQGNSA in the germline V gene. This CDR3 reads CASRRRAGEKLFF. DNA for the CDR3: TGTGCCAGCCGCCGACGGGCCGGGGAAAAACTGTTTTTT.

V and J are TRBV10-3 and TRBJ1-2; 9 bases map to TRBD1. The CDR3 runs to 14 residues. CDR1 ENHRY and CDR2 SYGVKD come from the germline V gene. Losses at the gene ends were 10 bases for V and 7 bases for J; bases not matched to a gene: 13. CDR3 residues: CATEIPGQGRGYTF. In DNA, the CDR3 is TGTGCCACCGAGATCCCGGGACAGGGACGTGGCTACACCTTC.

The DNA for the CDR3 is TGTGCCAGCAGTTATAGCGGGACCGGGTATGATGAGCAGTTCTTC. This translates into CASSYSGTGYDEQFF. The J gene is TRBJ2-1, the V gene TRBV7-3, with 8 nucleotides matching TRBD2. CDR1 is SGHTA, CDR2 FQGTGA, per germline. This CDR3 region has 15 residues. V lost 6 bases, J lost 8 bases, and 12 bases stayed unmatched.

This clone turned up a few times. The V and J genes are TRBV6-4 and TRBJ1-5, with D unclear. Trimming left V 3 bases short and J 4 bases short, with 10 bases between. The CDR3 runs 14 residues. Germline CDR1 and CDR2: MRHNA and SNTAGT. CDR3 nucleotides: TGTGCCAGCAGTGAATCCGGTGGGAATCAGCCCCAGCATTTT. Its translation: CASSESGGNQPQHF.

The rearrangement joins TRBV3-1 (or the pseudogene TRBV3-2) to TRBJ2-1; the D gene is possibly TRBD1 (7 bases). Germline CDR1 and CDR2: LGHDT and YNNKEL (reference sequence). V gave up 2 bases and J gave up 4 bases, with 15 bases separating them. CDR3 length: 16 residues. The CDR3 loop is CASSQLSGGPYNEQFF. The DNA for the CDR3 is TGTGCCAGCAGCCAATTGTCAGGGGGGCCATACAATGAGCAGTTCTTC.

V usage is TRBV10-3 and J usage is TRBJ1-1, with 9 bases aligning to TRBD1. V lost 5 bases to trimming and J lost 5 bases; unmatched junction nucleotides: 3. The germline gives CDR1 ENHRY, CDR2 SYGVKD. The CDR3 spans 13 residues. The CDR3 is CAISSTGGTEAFF. The CDR3 DNA sequence: TGTGCCATCAGTTCGACAGGGGGGACTGAAGCTTTCTTT.

The chain uses TRBV19 and TRBJ2-7; D is perhaps TRBD1 or TRBD2 (5 bases each). V shed 6 bases and J shed 3 bases, with 15 bases lying between them. The V gene's germline CDR1 is LNHDA and CDR2 SQIVND (reference sequence). The CDR3 loop spans 14 amino acids. CDR3 residues: CASSRGEVGYEQYF. CDR3 nucleotide sequence: TGTGCCAGTAGCCGAGGGGAAGTAGGCTACGAGCAGTACTTC.

This clone showed up just once. This chain connects TRBV7-9 to TRBJ2-1; the match to TRBD1 covers 7 bases. V lost 5 bases, J lost 12 bases, and 10 bases stayed unmatched. Germline values: CDR1 SEHNR, CDR2 FQNEAQ (reference sequence). The CDR3 totals 13 residues. As DNA, the CDR3 is TGTGCCAGCAGCATAACAGGGGATAATCCGCAGTTCTTC. It codes for CASSITGDNPQFF.

This chain links TRBV14 with TRBJ1-1; tentative D call: TRBD1 (5 bases). CDR1 and CDR2 from the germline V gene are SGHDN and FVKESK. V was pared by 2 bases and J by 4 bases, with 14 bases between. This CDR3 is 15 amino acids long. The DNA of the CDR3 is TGTGCCAGCAGCCAAACCGGGACTAGGGGCACTGAAGCTTTCTTT. This sequence encodes CASSQTGTRGTEAFF.

The chain recombines TRBV30 with TRBJ1-5; D remains unclear. From germline, CDR1 is GTSNPN and CDR2 SVGIG (reference sequence). The CDR3 consists of 14 residues. Trimming took 4 bases from V and 3 from J, leaving 13 bases between them. CDR3 amino acids: CAWTSDLFNQPQHF. The CDR3 DNA reads as TGTGCCTGGACCTCGGACTTGTTCAATCAGCCCCAGCATTTT.

The chain carries TRBV4-3 and TRBJ1-5; 8 bases align to TRBD1. This CDR3 has 15 residues. The V gene end was trimmed by 0 bases and the J gene end by 5 bases; junction bases not matched to a gene: 3. Germline assignment: CDR1 LGHNA and CDR2 YSLEER. CDR3: CASSQEHRGYQPQHF. The CDR3 region has the DNA TGCGCCAGCAGCCAAGAGCACAGGGGGTATCAGCCCCAGCATTTT.

The V and J genes are TRBV5-6 and TRBJ2-5; D is possibly TRBD2 (7 bases). This CDR3 has 14 amino acids. CDR1 is SGHDT and CDR2 is YYEEEE in the germline V gene. V was clipped by 4 bases and J by 2 bases, with 12 bases between them. The CDR3: CASSIGGPQETQYF. CDR3 DNA sequence: TGTGCCAGCAGCATCGGGGGGCCTCAAGAGACCCAGTACTTC.

The J gene is TRBJ1-2, the V gene TRBV18, with D unresolved. Trimming removed 3 bases at V and 4 bases at J, with 12 bases between. The CDR3 runs to 14 residues. Germline V CDR1 and CDR2: KGHSH, LQKENI. Here the CDR3 reads CASSPGEIVYGYTF. CDR3 nucleotide sequence: TGTGCCAGCTCACCGGGAGAGATTGTCTATGGCTACACCTTC.

The rearrangement joins TRBV7-9 to TRBJ2-5; TRBD1 or TRBD2 may be the D gene (5 bases each). Trimming removed 3 bases from V and 13 bases from J, with 21 bases in between. The CDR3 spans 14 residues. Germline CDR1 and CDR2: SEHNR and FQNEAQ (reference sequence). The CDR3, as DNA: TGTGCCAGCAGCTTCGGGGCTCCTAAGGGAGATCTGTACTTC. It specifies CASSFGAPKGDLYF.

This chain links TRBV7-3 with TRBJ1-1; D may be TRBD1 (6 bases). Trimming removed 5 bases from V and 0 bases from J, with 16 bases in between. This CDR3 region has 16 residues. CDR1 is SGHTA and CDR2 is FQGTGA in the germline V gene. The DNA of the CDR3 is TGTGCCAGCAGCCCACAGGGCCCCACCCTGAACACTGAAGCTTTCTTT. This sequence encodes CASSPQGPTLNTEAFF.

For this clone: At one boundary the junction diverges from the germline segment, which might be a read error. V gene TRBV5-6 combines with J gene TRBJ1-2; D is uncertain. The germline CDR1 and CDR2 sequences are SGHDT and YYEEEE. This CDR3 contains 14 residues. The CDR3, as DNA: TGTGCCAGCAGCTTGGGTGGCGAACAGCTATTCTTTTTGTTC. It is translated as CASSLGGEQLFFLF.

V gene TRBV6-2 or TRBV6-3 combines with J gene TRBJ2-7, with 9 bases aligning to TRBD1. The trim removed 6 bases at V and 4 bases at J, leaving 10 bases unmatched. This CDR3 has 15 amino acids. Per germline, CDR1 MNHEY and CDR2 SVGEGT. The CDR3 DNA follows: TGTGCCAGCAGCGCTCCCGGGACAGGGATTTACGAGCAGTACTTC. Amino acid sequence: CASSAPGTGIYEQYF.

V is TRBV6-5 and J is TRBJ1-4; D remains ambiguous. From germline, CDR1 is MNHEY and CDR2 SVGAGI. This CDR3 has 15 residues. V lost 0 bases to trimming and J lost 8 bases, with 13 bases between them. The CDR3 region has the DNA TGTGCCAGCAGTTACTCAACCCCGGTGCAGGAAAAACTGTTTTTT. It yields the protein CASSYSTPVQEKLFF.

The CDR3 region has the DNA TGTGCCAGCAGCTTGCCAGGAGGCGCGAACACCGGGGAGCTGTTTTTT. The encoded protein is CASSLPGGANTGELFF. J is TRBJ2-2 and V is TRBV5-4, with D tentatively TRBD2 (5 bases). This CDR3 is built from 16 residues. V lost 1 base and J lost 0, with 10 bases in between. From germline, CDR1 is SGHNT and CDR2 YYREEE (reference sequence).

V gene TRBV7-2 combines with J gene TRBJ2-5, with D possibly matching TRBD1 (5 bases). V shed 0 bases and J shed 0 bases, with 5 bases lying between them. The CDR3 is 14 amino acids. The germline V gene has CDR1 SGHTA and CDR2 FQGNSA. For the CDR3, the DNA is TGTGCCAGCAGCTTAGCGGGGCACCAAGAGACCCAGTACTTC. It encodes CASSLAGHQETQYF.

This chain connects TRBV7-2 to TRBJ1-1; no clear D. Germline loops: CDR1 SGHTA, CDR2 FQGNSA. The CDR3 is 13 residues long. Trimming removed 6 bases at V and 1 base at J, with 9 bases between. The CDR3: CASREHANTEAFF. In nucleotides, the CDR3 is TGTGCCAGCAGGGAGCACGCGAACACTGAAGCTTTCTTT.

Only a few counts were recorded for this clone. V and J are TRBV3-1 (or the pseudogene TRBV3-2) and TRBJ1-1; the D is unclear. The germline V gene encodes CDR1 LGHDT and CDR2 YNNKEL (reference sequence). With 3 bases removed from V and 1 base from J, the gap between germline ends came to 9 bases. CDR3 length equals 14 residues. The CDR3 DNA reads TGTGCCAGCAGCCATAGGCCGCAGAACACTGAAGCTTTCTTT. Translated: CASSHRPQNTEAFF.

V usage is TRBV4-1 and J usage is TRBJ1-1; D perhaps matches TRBD1 (6 bases). Trimming stripped 3 bases from V and 1 base from J, with 15 bases between. This CDR3 region has 16 residues. From germline, CDR1 is MGHRA and CDR2 YSYEKL. CDR3 DNA: TGCGCCAGCAGCCATCCCGGGGGCAGGGGGAACACTGAAGCTTTCTTT. The encoded protein is CASSHPGGRGNTEAFF.

CDR3 in DNA: TGTGCCAGCAGCGCAGGGGGCGCCGGCACTGAAGCTTTCTTT. The encoded protein is CASSAGGAGTEAFF. The chain combines TRBV9 with TRBJ1-1, with 8 positions matching TRBD1. The CDR3 has 14 amino acids. With 3 bases clipped from V and 4 bases from J, the junction kept 5 bases outside the gene matches. Germline V lookup: CDR1 SGDLS, CDR2 YYNGEE.

CDR3 in DNA: TGTGCCAGCAGTTTATCGGGCAGGGCTGGAAACACCATATATTTT. Translating gives CASSLSGRAGNTIYF. The J gene is TRBJ1-3, the V gene TRBV28; a possible D gene is TRBD1 (5 bases). With 1 base removed from V and 2 bases from J, the gap between germline ends came to 9 bases. The CDR3 is made up of 15 amino acids. CDR1 and CDR2 (germline): MDHEN, SYDVKM.

The chain joins TRBV7-3 to TRBJ2-1; weak D call: TRBD2 (6 bases). CDR1 is SGHTA and CDR2 is FQGTGA in the germline V gene. V was trimmed by 2 bases and J by 7 bases, leaving 9 bases between them. The CDR3 has 13 residues. CDR3 in amino acids: CASSLGGVNEQFF. The CDR3 DNA sequence: TGTGCCAGCAGCTTAGGAGGGGTGAATGAGCAGTTCTTC.